The clone carrying this T cell receptor beta chain was counted once. The data were produced by immunoSEQ multiplex PCR, yet TCRdb's version contains in-frame clones alone and is incomplete. The repertoire includes about 97,000 clones, around 90% of them detected once, and 2% to 3% sits in the top ten. This record belongs to a study of control samples from healthy donors and cancer patients. Germline CDR1 is SGDLS and CDR2 is YYNGEE. V lost 0 bases, J lost 6 bases, and 12 bases lay in between. This CDR3 region has 14 residues. The TCR comes from a woman aged 18-29 years in good health. The sample comprised blood. V usage is TRBV9 and J usage is TRBJ1-1, with a possible D match to TRBD1 (5 bases). CDR3 sequence: CASSVVQGPAEAFF. Here the CDR3 DNA reads TGTGCCAGCAGCGTAGTGCAGGGTCCCGCTGAAGCTTTCTTT.